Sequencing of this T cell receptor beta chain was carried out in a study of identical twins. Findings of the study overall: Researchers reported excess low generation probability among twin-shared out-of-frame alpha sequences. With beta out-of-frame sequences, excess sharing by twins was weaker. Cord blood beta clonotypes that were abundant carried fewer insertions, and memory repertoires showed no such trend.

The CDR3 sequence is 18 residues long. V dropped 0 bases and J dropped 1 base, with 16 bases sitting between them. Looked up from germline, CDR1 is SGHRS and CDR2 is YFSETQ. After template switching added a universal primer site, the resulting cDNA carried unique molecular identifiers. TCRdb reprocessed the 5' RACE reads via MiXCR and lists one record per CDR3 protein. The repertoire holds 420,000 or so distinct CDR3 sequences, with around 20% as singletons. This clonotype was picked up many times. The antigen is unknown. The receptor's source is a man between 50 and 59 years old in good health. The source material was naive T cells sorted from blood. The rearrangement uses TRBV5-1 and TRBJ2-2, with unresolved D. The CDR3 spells CASSLGSVGQMNTGELFF. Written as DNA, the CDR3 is TGCGCCAGCAGCTTGGGCTCGGTAGGCCAGATGAACACCGGGGAGCTGTTTTTT.